Included here is one T cell receptor beta chain sequence, with context. This entry belongs to a study of CD8 T cells in Susac syndrome. Across the whole study: When their blood was taken, the Susac syndrome patients had either not yet had any therapy, were taking corticosteroids, or were taking intravenous immunoglobulin alone.

Roughly 0.45 to 1 ug RNA was reverse transcribed with random hexamers. A single record per CDR3 protein comes from TCRdb applying MiXCR to the immunoSEQ multiplex PCR reads. The data contain 210,000 or so distinct CDR3 sequences, about 95% of them seen just once; the ten biggest clones take up roughly 0.14%. J lost 10 bases, V lost 6 bases, and 8 bases had no gene match. Germline V gives CDR1 SNHLY, CDR2 FYNNEI. There are 14 residues in the CDR3. The sample was CD4+ T cells from PBMCs. The chain couples TRBV2 to TRBJ1-6, with 8 bases identical to TRBD1. The receptor was derived from a human donor with Susac syndrome. The CDR3 nucleotides are TGTGCCAGCAGAGAGACAGGGGTGGGATCACCCCTCCACTTT. Protein product: CASRETGVGSPLHF.